The rows below give T cell receptor beta chains drawn from one sample of a study of CD8+ T cells in alopecia areata. The data were produced by immunoSEQ multiplex PCR, yet TCRdb's version contains in-frame clones alone and is incomplete. This table holds roughly 98,000 clones, around 60% found once. Material: CD8+ T cells sorted from blood, obtained at week 4, from a patient treated with tofacitinib. Source of these receptors: a human donor with alopecia areata. The CDR3 runs from the conserved cysteine through the conserved F or W. D genes are given only for firm matches. Part of the rows lack a size; the others show once, few, many or a class for expanded clones.

j_call clone_size v_call d_call cdr3_length cdr3_aa cdr3_nt
TRBJ2-7 - TRBV7-6 - 15 CASSLGPPFADEQYF TGTGCCAGCAGCTTAGGGCCACCTTTCGCCGACGAGCAGTACTTC
TRBJ2-5 - TRBV5-6 - 16 CASSFPSFEYQETQYF TGTGCCAGCAGCTTTCCATCCTTCGAGTACCAAGAGACCCAGTACTTC
TRBJ1-2 - TRBV15 - 16 CATSRDYPTENYGYTF TGTGCCACCAGCAGAGACTACCCGACAGAAAACTATGGCTACACCTTC
TRBJ2-5 few TRBV29-1 - 15 CSVEGLGPRGETQYF TGCAGCGTTGAAGGCCTTGGACCCCGGGGGGAGACCCAGTACTTC
TRBJ2-2 - TRBV27 TRBD1 14 CASSPGQVTGELFF TGTGCCAGCAGCCCGGGACAGGTAACCGGGGAGCTGTTTTTT
TRBJ1-1 - TRBV28 TRBD1 14 CASSLGQLNTEAFF TGTGCCAGCAGCCTGGGACAGCTGAACACTGAAGCTTTCTTT
TRBJ2-5 - TRBV25-1 - 13 CASTDGGGETQYF TGTGCCAGCACCGATGGGGGCGGGGAGACCCAGTACTTC
TRBJ2-7 - TRBV27 - 14 CASSLVVGDYEQYF TGTGCCAGCAGTTTGGTCGTTGGAGACTACGAGCAGTACTTC
TRBJ1-4 few TRBV15 - 15 CATSSKEDRSRELFF TGTGCCACCAGCAGTAAAGAGGACAGATCGAGGGAACTGTTTTTT
TRBJ2-1 once TRBV6-5 TRBD1 15 CASSLGQGPYNEQFF TGTGCCAGCAGTTTGGGACAGGGCCCCTACAATGAGCAGTTCTTC
TRBJ1-5 few TRBV15 - 18 CATSRDSNTGGGNQPQHF TGTGCCACCAGCAGAGATTCAAACACCGGGGGGGGAAATCAGCCCCAGCATTTT
TRBJ1-1 - TRBV30 TRBD1 14 CAWSTGTANTEAFF TGTGCCTGGAGCACCGGGACAGCGAACACTGAAGCTTTCTTT
TRBJ2-1 - TRBV28 TRBD1 15 CASSLGTGVHGEQFF TGTGCCAGCAGTTTAGGGACAGGGGTACATGGTGAGCAGTTCTTC
TRBJ2-1 - TRBV29-1 - 13 CSVARTEFGEQFF TGCAGCGTTGCCCGGACGGAGTTCGGCGAGCAGTTCTTC
TRBJ1-5 - TRBV25-1 - 14 CASSERGSNQPQHF TGTGCCAGCAGTGAAAGGGGAAGCAATCAGCCCCAGCATTTT
TRBJ2-2 few TRBV4-1 - 14 CASSQTQNTGELFF TGCGCCAGCAGCCAAACGCAGAACACCGGGGAGCTGTTTTTT
TRBJ2-3 - TRBV6-4 - 16 CASSDGGGTATDTQYF TGTGCCAGCAGTGACGGTGGCGGGACGGCCACAGATACGCAGTATTTT
TRBJ1-5 many TRBV7-2 TRBD1 18 CASRSPIPPTGVYQPQHF TGTGCCAGCAGAAGTCCGATCCCCCCCACAGGGGTGTATCAGCCCCAGCATTTT
TRBJ1-2 once TRBV7-9 - 14 CASSLGRIPYGYTF TGTGCCAGCAGCTTAGGTCGGATACCCTATGGCTACACCTTC
TRBJ2-1 - TRBV9 TRBD2 15 CASSVASGGADEQFF TGTGCCAGCAGCGTAGCTAGCGGGGGGGCTGATGAGCAGTTCTTC
TRBJ2-1 few TRBV7-3 TRBD1 14 CASSRQGDYNEQFF TGTGCCAGCAGCCGACAGGGGGACTACAATGAGCAGTTCTTC
TRBJ2-3 - TRBV6-5 TRBD1 10 CASGGDTQYF TGTGCTTCAGGGGGAGATACGCAGTATTTT
TRBJ2-1 - TRBV27 - 13 CASSWRGHNEQFF TGTGCCAGCAGTTGGCGTGGACACAATGAGCAGTTCTTC
TRBJ1-2 - TRBV19 TRBD1 13 CASSTTGEDGYTF TGTGCCAGTAGTACGACAGGGGAGGATGGCTACACCTTC
TRBJ1-5 - TRBV6-5 - 14 CASSALGAIQPQHF TGTGCCAGCAGCGCCCTCGGGGCGATACAGCCCCAGCATTTT
TRBJ2-1 - TRBV13 - 11 CASSLGDEQFF TGTGCCAGCAGCCTGGGCGATGAGCAGTTCTTC
TRBJ2-7 - TRBV4-3 TRBD2 17 CASSQDTSGSGGYEQYF TGCGCCAGCAGCCAAGACACTAGCGGGAGTGGAGGCTACGAGCAGTACTTC
TRBJ1-2 - TRBV29-1 - 11 CSVERRDGYTF TGCAGCGTTGAAAGGCGGGATGGCTACACCTTC